These T cell receptor beta chains were read from a single sample in a study of blood T cell repertoires in COVID-19. Assay used: immunoSEQ multiplex PCR; TCRdb lists only in-frame clones, some missing. The sample gives 250,000 to 300,000 clones, approximately 83% of which show up once; 3.4% is in the top ten. Sequencing used PBMCs or T cells enriched from blood (not recorded which). Every receptor here comes from a man aged 45-65 years who had recovered from COVID-19. Each CDR3 is given with its conserved first and last residue. The order of the fields is clone size, J gene, V gene, D gene, CDR3 protein, CDR3 DNA. A D gene is named only where the DNA matches it firmly. Only part of the rows carry a size: once, few, many, or a class if the clone is expanded.

-	TRBJ2-1	TRBV27	-	CASSLSYVYNEQFF	TGTGCCAGCAGTTTATCCTACGTATACAATGAGCAGTTCTTC
-	TRBJ2-7	TRBV28	TRBD2	CASSTPGLASYEQYF	TGTGCCAGCAGTACTCCGGGACTAGCGAGCTACGAGCAGTACTTC
-	TRBJ2-7	TRBV18	-	CASSPPRQLGYEQYF	TGTGCCAGCTCACCACCTCGACAGCTTGGGTACGAGCAGTACTTC
-	TRBJ2-7	TRBV7-9	-	CASSFDRGIYEQYF	TGTGCCAGCAGCTTTGACAGAGGAATTTACGAGCAGTACTTC
-	TRBJ1-2	TRBV27	-	CASSNRETNPYGYTF	TGTGCCAGCAGTAACAGAGAGACCAATCCCTATGGCTACACCTTC
-	TRBJ1-3	TRBV6-2/TRBV6-3	-	CASSYSAGYKGIYF	TGTGCCAGCAGTTACTCGGCGGGGTATAAGGGCATATATTTT
few	TRBJ1-2	TRBV12-3/TRBV12-4	-	CASSQKRVGYTF	TGTGCCAGCAGCCAGAAGCGAGTGGGCTACACCTTC
-	TRBJ2-5	TRBV5-1	-	CASTTLGQIQETQYF	TGCGCCAGCACCACACTCGGACAGATCCAAGAGACCCAGTACTTC
-	TRBJ1-5	TRBV13	-	CASSIDRSPNQPQHF	TGTGCCAGCAGCATAGACAGGTCCCCCAATCAGCCCCAGCATTTT
-	TRBJ1-2	TRBV9	TRBD1	CASSVATKMGQVISGYTF	TGTGCCAGCAGCGTAGCTACAAAAATGGGACAGGTGATATCTGGCTACACCTTC
-	TRBJ1-2	TRBV7-9	-	CASSSDSHGYTF	TGTGCCAGCAGCTCGGACAGCCATGGCTACACCTTC
-	TRBJ2-5	TRBV10-3	TRBD2	CAISDASGGETQYF	TGTGCCATCAGTGATGCTAGCGGGGGAGAGACCCAGTACTTC
-	TRBJ2-7	TRBV7-9	TRBD2	CASSRRDYSYEQYF	TGTGCCAGCAGCCGCCGGGACTACTCCTACGAGCAGTACTTC
-	TRBJ2-7	TRBV27	-	CASSLSGQSSYEQYF	TGTGCCAGCAGTTTATCGGGACAAAGCTCCTACGAGCAGTACTTC
-	TRBJ2-3	TRBV2	TRBD2	CASSRLAGGGTQYF	TGTGCCAGCAGTCGACTAGCGGGGGGAGGTACGCAGTATTTT
-	TRBJ2-5	TRBV20-1	-	CSASGAETQYF	TGCAGTGCTAGTGGGGCAGAGACCCAGTACTTC
-	TRBJ2-3	TRBV7-2	TRBD1	CASSEHTGGTDTQYF	TGTGCCAGCAGCGAACACACAGGGGGCACAGATACGCAGTATTTT
-	TRBJ2-5	TRBV13	TRBD2	CASSLDERGIEETQYF	TGTGCCAGCAGCTTAGATGAGCGGGGGATTGAAGAGACCCAGTACTTC
-	TRBJ1-2	TRBV28	TRBD1	CASSGQGAYYGYTF	TGTGCCAGCAGCGGACAGGGGGCTTACTATGGCTACACCTTC
-	TRBJ2-1	TRBV27	TRBD1	CASSLTGGSGGEQFF	TGTGCCAGCAGTTTAACAGGGGGTTCCGGCGGTGAGCAGTTCTTC
-	TRBJ2-2	TRBV28	-	CASTVGAVELFF	TGTGCCAGCACCGTTGGGGCAGTCGAGCTGTTTTTT
-	TRBJ2-7	TRBV7-3	TRBD2	CASSPWGGSSEQYF	TGTGCCAGCAGCCCATGGGGGGGGTCGTCTGAGCAGTACTTC
-	TRBJ2-1	TRBV9	TRBD2	CASSVAGGDYNEQFF	TGTGCCAGCAGCGTAGCTGGGGGGGACTACAATGAGCAGTTCTTC
-	TRBJ2-2	TRBV5-4	-	CASSLDRFTGELFF	TGTGCCAGCAGCCTTGACAGGTTCACCGGGGAGCTGTTTTTT
-	TRBJ1-1	TRBV21-1	-	CASLRRDRAVFKRTHTEAFF	TGTGCCAGCCTTCGTCGGGACAGGGCTGTGTTCAAACGGACCCACACTGAAGCTTTCTTT
-	TRBJ2-3	TRBV11-3	TRBD2	CASSSGGSTDTQYF	TGTGCCAGCAGCAGCGGGGGGAGCACAGATACGCAGTATTTT
-	TRBJ2-3	TRBV5-4	TRBD1	CASSSTGGTDTQYF	TGTGCCAGCAGCTCCACAGGGGGCACAGATACGCAGTATTTT
-	TRBJ2-1	TRBV2	TRBD2	CASSAQDSGRRNEQFF	TGTGCCAGCAGTGCGCAAGATAGCGGGAGGAGGAATGAGCAGTTCTTC
-	TRBJ2-5	TRBV18	TRBD1	CASSPPADRGETQYF	TGTGCCAGCTCACCACCGGCGGACAGGGGAGAGACCCAGTACTTC
-	TRBJ2-6	TRBV19	TRBD1	CASSSPGQGATVLTNVLTF	TGTGCCAGTAGTAGCCCTGGACAGGGGGCCACTGTCCTAACCAACGTCCTGACTTTC